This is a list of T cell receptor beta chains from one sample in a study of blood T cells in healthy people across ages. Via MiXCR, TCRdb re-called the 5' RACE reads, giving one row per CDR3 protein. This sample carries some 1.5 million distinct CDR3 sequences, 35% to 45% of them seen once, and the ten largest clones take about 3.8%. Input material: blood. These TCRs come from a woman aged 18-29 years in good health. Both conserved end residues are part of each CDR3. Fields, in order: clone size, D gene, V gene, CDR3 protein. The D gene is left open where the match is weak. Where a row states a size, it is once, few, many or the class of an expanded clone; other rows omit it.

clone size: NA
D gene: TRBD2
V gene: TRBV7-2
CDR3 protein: CASSLGTRTATYEQYF

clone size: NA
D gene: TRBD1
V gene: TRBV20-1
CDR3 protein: CSASGGQGPVDTQYF

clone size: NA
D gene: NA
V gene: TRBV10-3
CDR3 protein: CASSPPGQTNNEQFF

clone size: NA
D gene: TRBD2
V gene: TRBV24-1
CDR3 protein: CATSDKGSGGPSTYNEQFF

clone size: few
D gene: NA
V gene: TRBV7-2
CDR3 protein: CASSSRQHGQPQHF

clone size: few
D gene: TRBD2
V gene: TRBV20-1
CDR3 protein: CSAGTTAYNEQFF

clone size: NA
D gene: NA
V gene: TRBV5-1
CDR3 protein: CASSMGYDTEAFF

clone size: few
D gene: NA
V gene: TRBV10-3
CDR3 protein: CAIRAGQPNTEAFF

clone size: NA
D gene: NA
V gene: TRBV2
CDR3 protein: CASTIDRGDYGYTF

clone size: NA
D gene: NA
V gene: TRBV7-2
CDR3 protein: CASNPAALRDYGYTF

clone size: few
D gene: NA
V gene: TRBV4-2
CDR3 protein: CASSQERGGGNTGELFF

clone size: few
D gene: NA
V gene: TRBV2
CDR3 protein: CASSAVNTGELFF

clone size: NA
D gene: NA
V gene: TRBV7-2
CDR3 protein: CASSRRTGNNEQFF

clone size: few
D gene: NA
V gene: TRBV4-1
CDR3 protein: CASSQVSGTDYGYTF

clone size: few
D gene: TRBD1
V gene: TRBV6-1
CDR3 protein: CASSLRTGIYEQYF

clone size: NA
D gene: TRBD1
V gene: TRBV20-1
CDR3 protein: CSAITPHGTGGYEQYF

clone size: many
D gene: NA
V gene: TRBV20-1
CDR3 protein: CSVGGGPSSYNEQFF

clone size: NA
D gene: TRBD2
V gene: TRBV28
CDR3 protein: CASSYRLAGGGNEQYF

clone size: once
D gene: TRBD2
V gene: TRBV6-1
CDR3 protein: CASSDGRGYYNEQFF

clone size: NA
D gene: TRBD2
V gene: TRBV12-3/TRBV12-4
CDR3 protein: CASSLDPPLAGDTDTQYF

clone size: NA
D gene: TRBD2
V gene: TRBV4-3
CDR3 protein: CASSQESSGISSYNEQFF

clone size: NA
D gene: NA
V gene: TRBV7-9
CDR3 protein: CASSPDRHHGYTF

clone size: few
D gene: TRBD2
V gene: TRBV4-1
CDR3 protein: CASSQETAGITDTQYF

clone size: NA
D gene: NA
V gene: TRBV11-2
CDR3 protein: CASSLVVGSIQYF

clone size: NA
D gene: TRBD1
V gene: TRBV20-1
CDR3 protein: CSAVDRGLYGYTF

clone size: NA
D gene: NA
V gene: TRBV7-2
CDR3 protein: CASSTGRRSEKLFF

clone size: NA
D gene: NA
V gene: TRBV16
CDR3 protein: CASSRIQVDYGYTF

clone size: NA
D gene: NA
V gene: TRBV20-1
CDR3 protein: CSAWDNQNTEAFF

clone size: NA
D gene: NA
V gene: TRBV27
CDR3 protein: CASKTVPPASGEKLFF

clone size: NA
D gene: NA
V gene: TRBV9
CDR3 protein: CAGSVETHNEQFF

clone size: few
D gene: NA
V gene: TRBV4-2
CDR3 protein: CASSPAQENTEAFF

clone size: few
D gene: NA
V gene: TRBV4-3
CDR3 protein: CASSQETGINQGVFF

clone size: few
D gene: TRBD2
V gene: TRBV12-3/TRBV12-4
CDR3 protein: CASRLAGPTYEQYF

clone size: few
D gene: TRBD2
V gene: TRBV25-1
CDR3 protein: CASSKQGLAGRDEQYF

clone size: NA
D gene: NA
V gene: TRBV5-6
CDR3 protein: CASSLWLAGNQPQHF

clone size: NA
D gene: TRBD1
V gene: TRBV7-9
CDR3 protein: CASSIGQGGNTGELFF

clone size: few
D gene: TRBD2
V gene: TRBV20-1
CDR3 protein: CSARELAGGLSYNEQFF

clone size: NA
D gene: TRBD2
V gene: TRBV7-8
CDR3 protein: CASSQLRGAGDETQYF

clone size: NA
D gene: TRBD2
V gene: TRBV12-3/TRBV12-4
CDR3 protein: CASSLPTSGDFEQFF

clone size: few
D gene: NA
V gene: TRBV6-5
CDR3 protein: CASRRLVEKEKLFF

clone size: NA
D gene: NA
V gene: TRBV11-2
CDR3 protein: CASSLWRRMGNTEAFF

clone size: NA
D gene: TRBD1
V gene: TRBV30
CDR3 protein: CAWTGTGGLYTEAFF